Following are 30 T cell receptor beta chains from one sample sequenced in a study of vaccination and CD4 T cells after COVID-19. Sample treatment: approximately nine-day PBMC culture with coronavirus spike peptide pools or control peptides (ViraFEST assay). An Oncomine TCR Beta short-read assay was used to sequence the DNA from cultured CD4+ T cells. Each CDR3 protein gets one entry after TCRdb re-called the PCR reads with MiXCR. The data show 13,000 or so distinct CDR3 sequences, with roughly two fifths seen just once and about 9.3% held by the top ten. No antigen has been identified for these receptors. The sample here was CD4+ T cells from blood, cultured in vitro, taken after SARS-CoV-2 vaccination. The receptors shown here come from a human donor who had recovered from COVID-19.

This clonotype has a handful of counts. CDR3 in amino acids: CSGQRVRTGELFF. The CDR3 DNA follows: TGCAGTGGTCAGCGGGTTCGCACCGGGGAGCTGTTTTTT. The gene calls are TRBV20-1 and TRBJ2-2; possible D gene TRBD2, 6 bases. Germline loops: CDR1 DFQATT, CDR2 SNEGSKA (reference sequence). This CDR3 is 13 amino acids long. V was trimmed by 7 bases and J by 4 bases, leaving 13 bases between them.

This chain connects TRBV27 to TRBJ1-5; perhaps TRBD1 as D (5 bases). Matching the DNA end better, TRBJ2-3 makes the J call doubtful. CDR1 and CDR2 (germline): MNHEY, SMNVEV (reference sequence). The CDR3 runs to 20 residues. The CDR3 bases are TGTGCCAGCAGTTACCCAGTGGGCAGGGATATGCTATATAGCAATCAGCCCCAGTATTTT. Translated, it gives CASSYPVGRDMLYSNQPQYF.

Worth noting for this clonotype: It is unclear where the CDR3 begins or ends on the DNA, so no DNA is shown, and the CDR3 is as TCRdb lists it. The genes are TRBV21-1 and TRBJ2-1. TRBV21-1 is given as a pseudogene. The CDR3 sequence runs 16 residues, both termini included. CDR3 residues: CASSNWGFGSHNEQFF.

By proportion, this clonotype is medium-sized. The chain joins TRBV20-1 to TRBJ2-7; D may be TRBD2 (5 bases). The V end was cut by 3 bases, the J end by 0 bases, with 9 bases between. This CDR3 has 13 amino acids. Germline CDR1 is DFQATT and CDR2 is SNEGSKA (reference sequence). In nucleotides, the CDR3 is TGCAGTGCTAGGACTACCAGCTCCTACGAGCAGTACTTC. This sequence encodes CSARTTSSYEQYF.

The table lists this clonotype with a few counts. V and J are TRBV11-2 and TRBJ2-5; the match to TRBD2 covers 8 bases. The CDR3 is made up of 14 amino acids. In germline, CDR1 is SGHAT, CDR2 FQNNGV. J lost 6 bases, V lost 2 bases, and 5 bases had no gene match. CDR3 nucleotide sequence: TGTGCCAGCAGCTTACGGGGGGGCAAAAAGACCCAGTACTTC. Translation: CASSLRGGKKTQYF.

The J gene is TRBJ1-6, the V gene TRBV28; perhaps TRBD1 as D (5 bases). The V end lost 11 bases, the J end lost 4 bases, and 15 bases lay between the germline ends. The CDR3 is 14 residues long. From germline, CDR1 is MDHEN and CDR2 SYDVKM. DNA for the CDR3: TGTGCCGGGAGGAGGGGTGGGTATAATTCACCCCTCCACTTT. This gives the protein CAGRRGGYNSPLHF.

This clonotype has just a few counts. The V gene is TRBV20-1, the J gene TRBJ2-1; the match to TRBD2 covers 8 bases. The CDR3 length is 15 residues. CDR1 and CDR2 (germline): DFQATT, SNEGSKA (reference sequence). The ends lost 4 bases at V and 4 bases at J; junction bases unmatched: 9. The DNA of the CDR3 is TGCAGTGCTACCAGGGATAGCGGGGTTTACAATGAGCAGTTCTTC. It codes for CSATRDSGVYNEQFF.

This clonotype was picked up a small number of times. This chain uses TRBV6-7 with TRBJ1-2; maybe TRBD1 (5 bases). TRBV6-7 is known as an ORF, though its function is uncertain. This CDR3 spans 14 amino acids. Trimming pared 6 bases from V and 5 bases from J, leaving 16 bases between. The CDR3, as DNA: TGTGCCAGCAGGCCCGCGGGACTCCTTTATGGCTACACCTTC. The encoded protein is CASRPAGLLYGYTF.

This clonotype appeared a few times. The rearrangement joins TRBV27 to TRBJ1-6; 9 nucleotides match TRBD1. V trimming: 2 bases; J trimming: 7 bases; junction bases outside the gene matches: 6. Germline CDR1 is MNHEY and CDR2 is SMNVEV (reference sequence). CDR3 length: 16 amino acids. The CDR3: CASSLVTGGVNSPLHF. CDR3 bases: TGTGCCAGCAGTTTAGTGACAGGGGGGGTAAATTCACCCCTCCACTTT.

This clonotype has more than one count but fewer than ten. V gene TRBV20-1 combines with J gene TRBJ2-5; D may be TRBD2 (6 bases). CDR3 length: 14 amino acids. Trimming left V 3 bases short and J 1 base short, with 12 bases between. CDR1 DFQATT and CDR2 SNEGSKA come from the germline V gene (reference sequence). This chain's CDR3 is CSASGGHLQETQYF. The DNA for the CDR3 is TGCAGTGCTAGCGGGGGTCATCTCCAAGAGACCCAGTACTTC.

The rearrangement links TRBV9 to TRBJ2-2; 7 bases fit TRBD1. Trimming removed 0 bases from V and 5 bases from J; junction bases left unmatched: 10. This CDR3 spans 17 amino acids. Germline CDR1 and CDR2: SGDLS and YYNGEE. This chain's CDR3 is CASSVEGRGMRTGELFF. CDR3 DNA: TGTGCCAGCAGCGTAGAAGGCAGGGGGATGAGGACCGGGGAGCTGTTTTTT. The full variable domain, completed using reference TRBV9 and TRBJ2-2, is DSGVTQTPKHLITATGQRVTLRCSPRSGDLSVYWYQQSLDQGLQFLIQYYNGEERAKGNILERFSAQQFPDLHSELNLSSLELGDSALYFCASSVEGRGMRTGELFFGEGSRLTVL.

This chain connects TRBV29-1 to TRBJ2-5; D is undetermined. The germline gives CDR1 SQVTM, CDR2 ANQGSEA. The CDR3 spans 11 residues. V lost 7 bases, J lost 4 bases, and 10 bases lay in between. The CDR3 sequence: CSAINLETQYF. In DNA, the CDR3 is TGCAGCGCCATAAATTTAGAGACCCAGTACTTC. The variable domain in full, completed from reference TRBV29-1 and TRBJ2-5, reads SAVISQKPSRDICQRGTSLTIQCQVDSQVTMMFWYRQQPGQSLTLIATANQGSEATYESGFVIDKFPISRPNLTFSTLTVSNMSPEDSSIYLCSAINLETQYFGPGTRLLVL.

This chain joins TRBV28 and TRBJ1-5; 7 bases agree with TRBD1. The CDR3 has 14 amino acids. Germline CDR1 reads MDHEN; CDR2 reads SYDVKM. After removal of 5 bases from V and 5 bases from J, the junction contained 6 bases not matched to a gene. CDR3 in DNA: TGTGCCAGCAGTGAACCGGGACAGTATCAGCCCCAGCATTTT. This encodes CASSEPGQYQPQHF.

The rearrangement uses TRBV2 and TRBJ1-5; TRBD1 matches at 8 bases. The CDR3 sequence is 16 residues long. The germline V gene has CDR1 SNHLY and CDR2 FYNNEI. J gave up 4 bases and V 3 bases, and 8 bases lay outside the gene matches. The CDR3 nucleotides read TGTGCCAGCAGTGACGGTGCCCGGGACAGGAATCAGCCCCAGCATTTT. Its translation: CASSDGARDRNQPQHF.

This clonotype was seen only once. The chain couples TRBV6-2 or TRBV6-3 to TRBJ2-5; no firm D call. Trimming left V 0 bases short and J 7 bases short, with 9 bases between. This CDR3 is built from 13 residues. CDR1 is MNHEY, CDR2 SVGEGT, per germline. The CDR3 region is CASSYSNSRTQYF. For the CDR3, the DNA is TGTGCCAGCAGTTACTCGAATTCTAGGACCCAGTACTTC.

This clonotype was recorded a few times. The CDR3: CSAPPPGRRQPQHF. The DNA of the CDR3 is TGCAGTGCACCTCCCCCTGGCCGCAGGCAGCCCCAGCATTTT. The gene calls are TRBV20-1 and TRBJ1-5, with D unclear. The CDR3 has 14 residues. CDR1 is DFQATT and CDR2 is SNEGSKA in the germline V gene (reference sequence). The V and J ends lost 6 bases and 7 bases respectively, with 19 bases between them.

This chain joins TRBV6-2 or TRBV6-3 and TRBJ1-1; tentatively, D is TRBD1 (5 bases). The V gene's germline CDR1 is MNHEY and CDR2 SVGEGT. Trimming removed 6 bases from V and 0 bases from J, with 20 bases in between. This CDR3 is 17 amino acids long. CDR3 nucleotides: TGTGCCAGCAGCATTCTGAAGGATACAGGAATGAACACTGAAGCTTTCTTT. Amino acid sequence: CASSILKDTGMNTEAFF.

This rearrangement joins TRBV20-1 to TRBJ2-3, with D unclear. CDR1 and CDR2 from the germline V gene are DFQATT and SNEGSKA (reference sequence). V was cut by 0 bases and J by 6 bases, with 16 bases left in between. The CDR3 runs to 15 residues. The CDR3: CSAREAYLHVDTQYF. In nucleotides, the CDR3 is TGCAGTGCTAGAGAGGCCTATCTGCATGTGGATACGCAGTATTTT.

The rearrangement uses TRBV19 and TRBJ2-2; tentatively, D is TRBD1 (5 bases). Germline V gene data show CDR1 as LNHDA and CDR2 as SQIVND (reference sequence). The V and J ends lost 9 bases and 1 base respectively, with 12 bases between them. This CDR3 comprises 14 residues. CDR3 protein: CASLRRGNTGELFF. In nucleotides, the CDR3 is TGTGCCAGCTTACGAAGGGGGAACACCGGGGAGCTGTTTTTT.

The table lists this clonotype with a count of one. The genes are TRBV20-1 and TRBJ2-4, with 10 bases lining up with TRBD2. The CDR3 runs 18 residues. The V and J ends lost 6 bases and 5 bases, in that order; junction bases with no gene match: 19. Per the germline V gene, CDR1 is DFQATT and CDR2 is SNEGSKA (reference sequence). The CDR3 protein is CSARGLRVSSGGENIQYF. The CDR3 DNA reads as TGCAGTGCCAGGGGACTTCGGGTTTCTAGCGGGGGAGAAAACATTCAGTACTTC.

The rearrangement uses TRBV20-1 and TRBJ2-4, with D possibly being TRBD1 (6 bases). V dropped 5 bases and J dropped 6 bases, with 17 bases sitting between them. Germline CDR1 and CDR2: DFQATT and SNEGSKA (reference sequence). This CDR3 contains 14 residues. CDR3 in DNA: TGCAGTGCTCGCAAGACAGGAGGTACAAACATTCAGTACTTC. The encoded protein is CSARKTGGTNIQYF.

The CDR3, as DNA: TGCGCCAGCAGCTTGGACAGGGGAGGGGAGACCCAGTACTTC. It codes for CASSLDRGGETQYF. The V and J genes are TRBV5-1 and TRBJ2-5; D could derive from TRBD1 or TRBD2 (7 bases each). Looked up from germline, CDR1 is SGHRS and CDR2 is YFSETQ. With 0 bases removed from V and 5 bases from J, the gap between germline ends came to 11 bases. The CDR3 has 14 residues.

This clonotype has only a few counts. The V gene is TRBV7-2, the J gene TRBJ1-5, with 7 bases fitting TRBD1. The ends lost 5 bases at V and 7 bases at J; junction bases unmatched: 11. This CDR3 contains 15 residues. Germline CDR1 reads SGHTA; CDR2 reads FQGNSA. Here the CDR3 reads CASSLDRGGRQPQHF. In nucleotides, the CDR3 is TGTGCCAGCAGCCTAGATCGAGGGGGCCGACAGCCCCAGCATTTT.

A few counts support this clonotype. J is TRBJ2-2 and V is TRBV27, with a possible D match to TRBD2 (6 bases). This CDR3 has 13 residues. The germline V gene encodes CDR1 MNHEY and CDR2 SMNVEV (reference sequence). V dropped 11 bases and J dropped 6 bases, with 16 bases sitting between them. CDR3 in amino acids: CAAGGSPPGELFF. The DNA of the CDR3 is TGTGCCGCCGGAGGGTCCCCGCCCGGGGAGCTGTTTTTT.

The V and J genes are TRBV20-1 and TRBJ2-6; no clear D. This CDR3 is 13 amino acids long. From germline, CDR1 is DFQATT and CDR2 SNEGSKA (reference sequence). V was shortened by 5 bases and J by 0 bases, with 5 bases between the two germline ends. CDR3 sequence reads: CSAYLSGANVLTF. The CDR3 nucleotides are TGCAGTGCTTATCTCTCTGGGGCCAACGTCCTGACTTTC.

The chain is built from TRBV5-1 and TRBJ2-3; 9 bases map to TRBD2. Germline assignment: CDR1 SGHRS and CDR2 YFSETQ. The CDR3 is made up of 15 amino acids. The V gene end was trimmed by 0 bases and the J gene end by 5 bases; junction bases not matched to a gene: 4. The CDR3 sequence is CASSLDDSGGDTQYF. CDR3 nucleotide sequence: TGCGCCAGCAGCTTGGATGATAGCGGGGGAGATACGCAGTATTTT.

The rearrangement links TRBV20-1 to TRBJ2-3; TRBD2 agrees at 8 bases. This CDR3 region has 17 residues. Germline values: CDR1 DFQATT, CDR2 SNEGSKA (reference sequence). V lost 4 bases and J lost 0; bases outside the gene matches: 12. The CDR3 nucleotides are TGCAGTGCTAACGGCAGCCCGGGGGGGAGTAGCACAGATACGCAGTATTTT. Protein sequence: CSANGSPGGSSTDTQYF.

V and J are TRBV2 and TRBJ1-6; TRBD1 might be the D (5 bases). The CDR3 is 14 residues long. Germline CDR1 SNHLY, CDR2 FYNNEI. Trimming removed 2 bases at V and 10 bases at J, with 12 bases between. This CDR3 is CASSENGGLSPLHF. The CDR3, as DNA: TGTGCCAGCAGTGAAAACGGGGGTTTATCACCCCTCCACTTT.

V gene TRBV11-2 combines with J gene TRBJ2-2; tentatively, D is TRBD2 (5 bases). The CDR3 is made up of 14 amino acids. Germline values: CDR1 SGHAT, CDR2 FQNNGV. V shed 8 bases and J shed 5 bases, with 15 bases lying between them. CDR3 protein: CASAPAGLTGELFF. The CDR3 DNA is TGTGCCAGCGCCCCTGCGGGTCTGACCGGGGAGCTGTTTTTT.

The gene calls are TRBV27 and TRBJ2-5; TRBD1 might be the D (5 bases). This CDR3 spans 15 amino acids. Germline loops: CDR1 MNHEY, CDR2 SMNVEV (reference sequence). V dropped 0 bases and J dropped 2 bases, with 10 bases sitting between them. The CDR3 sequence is CASSLSRGWQETQYF. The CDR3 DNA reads TGTGCCAGCAGTTTATCTAGGGGTTGGCAAGAGACCCAGTACTTC.